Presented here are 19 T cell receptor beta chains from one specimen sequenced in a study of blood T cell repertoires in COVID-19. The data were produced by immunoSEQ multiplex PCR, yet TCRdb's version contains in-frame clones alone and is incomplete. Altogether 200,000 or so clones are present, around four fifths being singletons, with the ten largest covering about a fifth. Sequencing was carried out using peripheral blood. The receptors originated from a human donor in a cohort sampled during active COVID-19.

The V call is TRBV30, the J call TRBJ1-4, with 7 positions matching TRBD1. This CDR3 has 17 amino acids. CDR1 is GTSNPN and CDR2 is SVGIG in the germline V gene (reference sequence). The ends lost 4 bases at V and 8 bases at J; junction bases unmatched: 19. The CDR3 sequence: CAWNIKNKAQGDEKLFF. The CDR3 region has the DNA TGTGCCTGGAACATAAAAAACAAAGCGCAGGGGGACGAAAAACTGTTTTTT.

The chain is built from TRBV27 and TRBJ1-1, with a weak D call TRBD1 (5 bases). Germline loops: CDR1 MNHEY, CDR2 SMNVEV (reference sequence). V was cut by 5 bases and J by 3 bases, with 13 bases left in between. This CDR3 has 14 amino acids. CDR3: CASSTVAGHTEAFF. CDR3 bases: TGTGCCAGCAGTACCGTAGCAGGGCACACTGAAGCTTTCTTT.

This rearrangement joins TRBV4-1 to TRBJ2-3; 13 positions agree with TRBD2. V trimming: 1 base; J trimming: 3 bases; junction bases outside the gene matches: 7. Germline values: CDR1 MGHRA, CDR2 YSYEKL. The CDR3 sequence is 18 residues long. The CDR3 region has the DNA TGCGCCAGCAGCCAAGGGGGGCCGGGACTAGCGGGGACAGATACGCAGTATTTT. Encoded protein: CASSQGGPGLAGTDTQYF.

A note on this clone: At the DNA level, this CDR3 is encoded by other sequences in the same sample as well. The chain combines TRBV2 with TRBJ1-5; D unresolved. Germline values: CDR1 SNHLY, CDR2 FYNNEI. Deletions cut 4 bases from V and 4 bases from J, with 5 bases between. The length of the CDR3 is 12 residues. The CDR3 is CASSVRNQPQHF. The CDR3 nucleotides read TGTGCCAGCAGTGTGAGGAATCAGCCCCAGCATTTT.

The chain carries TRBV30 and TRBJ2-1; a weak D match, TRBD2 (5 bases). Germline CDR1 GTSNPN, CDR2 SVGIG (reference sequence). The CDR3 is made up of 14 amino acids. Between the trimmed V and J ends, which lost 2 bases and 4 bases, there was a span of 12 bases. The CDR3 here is CAWSLRGRYNEQFF. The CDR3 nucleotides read TGTGCCTGGAGTCTACGGGGTCGGTACAATGAGCAGTTCTTC.

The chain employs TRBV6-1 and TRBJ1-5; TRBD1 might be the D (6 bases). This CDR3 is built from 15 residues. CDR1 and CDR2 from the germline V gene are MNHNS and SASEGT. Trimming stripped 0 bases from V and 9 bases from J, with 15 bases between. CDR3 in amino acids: CASSEALRGGRPQHF. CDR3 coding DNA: TGTGCCAGCAGTGAAGCGCTAAGGGGGGGGAGGCCCCAGCATTTT.

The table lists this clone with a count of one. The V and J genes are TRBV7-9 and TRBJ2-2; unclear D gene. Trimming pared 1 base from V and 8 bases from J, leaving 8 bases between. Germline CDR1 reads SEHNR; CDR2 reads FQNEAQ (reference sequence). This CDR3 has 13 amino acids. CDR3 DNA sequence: TGTGCCAGCAGCTTAGAATTTTCAGGGGAGCTGTTTTTT. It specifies CASSLEFSGELFF. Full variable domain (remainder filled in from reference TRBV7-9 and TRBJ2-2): DTGVSQNPRHKITKRGQNVTFRCDPISEHNRLYWYRQTLGQGPEFLTYFQNEAQLEKSRLLSDRFSAERPKGSFSTLEIQRTEQGDSAMYLCASSLEFSGELFFGEGSRLTVL.

In DNA, the CDR3 is TGTGCCAGCAGCTTCTCTAGCGGGAGAAACATTCAGTACTTC. This codes for CASSFSSGRNIQYF. The chain carries TRBV11-2 and TRBJ2-4; 10 bases are a match to TRBD2. The J segment lost 6 bases and the V segment lost 3 bases, leaving 2 bases of the junction unmatched. Germline V lookup: CDR1 SGHAT, CDR2 FQNNGV. The CDR3 spans 14 residues.

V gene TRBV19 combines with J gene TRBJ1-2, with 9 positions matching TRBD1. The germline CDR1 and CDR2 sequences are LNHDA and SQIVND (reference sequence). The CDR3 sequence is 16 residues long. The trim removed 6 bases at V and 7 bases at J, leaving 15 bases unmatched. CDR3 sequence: CASSLALTTGGSGYTF. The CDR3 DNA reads TGTGCCAGTAGCCTGGCCCTTACGACAGGGGGAAGTGGCTACACCTTC.

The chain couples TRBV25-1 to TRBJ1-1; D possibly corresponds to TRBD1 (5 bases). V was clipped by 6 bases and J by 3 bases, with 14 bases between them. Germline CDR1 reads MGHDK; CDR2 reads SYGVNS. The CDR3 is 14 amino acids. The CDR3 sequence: CASRGGVGYTEAFF. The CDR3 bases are TGTGCCAGCAGGGGAGGGGTTGGTTACACTGAAGCTTTCTTT.

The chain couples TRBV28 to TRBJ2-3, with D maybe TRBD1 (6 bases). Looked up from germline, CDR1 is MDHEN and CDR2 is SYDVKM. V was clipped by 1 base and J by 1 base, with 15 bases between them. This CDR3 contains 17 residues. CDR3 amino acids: CASSLLSGALGTDTQYF. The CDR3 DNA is TGTGCCAGCAGTTTATTGTCAGGGGCTCTCGGCACAGATACGCAGTATTTT.

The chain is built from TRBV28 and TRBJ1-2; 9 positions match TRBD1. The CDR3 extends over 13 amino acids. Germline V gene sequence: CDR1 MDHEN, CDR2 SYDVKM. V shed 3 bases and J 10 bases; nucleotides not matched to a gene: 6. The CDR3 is CASSFPGQGHYTF. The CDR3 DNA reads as TGTGCCAGCAGTTTCCCGGGACAGGGACACTACACCTTC.

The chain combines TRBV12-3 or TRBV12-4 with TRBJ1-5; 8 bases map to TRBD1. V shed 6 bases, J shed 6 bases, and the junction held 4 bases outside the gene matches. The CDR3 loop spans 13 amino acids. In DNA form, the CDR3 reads TGTGCCAGCAGCCAGGGGGCAGGTCAGCCCCAGCATTTT. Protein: CASSQGAGQPQHF.

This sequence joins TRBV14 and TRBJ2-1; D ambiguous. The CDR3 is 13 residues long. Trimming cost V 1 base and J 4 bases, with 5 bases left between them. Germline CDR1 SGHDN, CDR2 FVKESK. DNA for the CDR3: TGTGCCAGCAGCCAAGCCTTTTACAATGAGCAGTTCTTC. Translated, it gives CASSQAFYNEQFF.

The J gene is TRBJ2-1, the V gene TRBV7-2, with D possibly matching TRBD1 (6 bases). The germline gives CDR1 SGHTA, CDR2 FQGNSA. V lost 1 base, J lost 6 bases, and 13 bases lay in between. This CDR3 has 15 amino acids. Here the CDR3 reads CASSLGPGHLNEQFF. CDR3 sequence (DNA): TGTGCCAGCAGCTTAGGGCCGGGACACCTCAATGAGCAGTTCTTC.

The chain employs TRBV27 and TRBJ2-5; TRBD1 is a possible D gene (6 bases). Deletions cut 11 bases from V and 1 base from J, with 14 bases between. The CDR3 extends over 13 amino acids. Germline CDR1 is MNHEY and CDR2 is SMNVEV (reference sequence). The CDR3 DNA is TGTGCCCCCACAGGGTACCTCCAAGAGACCCAGTACTTC. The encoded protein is CAPTGYLQETQYF.

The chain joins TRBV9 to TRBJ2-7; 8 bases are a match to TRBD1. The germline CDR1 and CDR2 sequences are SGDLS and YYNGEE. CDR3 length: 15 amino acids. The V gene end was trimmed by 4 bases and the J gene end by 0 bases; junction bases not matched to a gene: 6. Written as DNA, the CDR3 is TGTGCCAGCAGCCTAGGACAGGGCGGCTCCTACGAGCAGTACTTC. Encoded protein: CASSLGQGGSYEQYF.

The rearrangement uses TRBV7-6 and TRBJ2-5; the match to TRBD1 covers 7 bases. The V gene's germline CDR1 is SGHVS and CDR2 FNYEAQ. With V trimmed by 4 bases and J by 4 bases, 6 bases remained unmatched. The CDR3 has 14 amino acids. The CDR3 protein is CASSYPGTAETQYF. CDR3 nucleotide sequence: TGTGCCAGCAGCTACCCCGGGACAGCAGAGACCCAGTACTTC.

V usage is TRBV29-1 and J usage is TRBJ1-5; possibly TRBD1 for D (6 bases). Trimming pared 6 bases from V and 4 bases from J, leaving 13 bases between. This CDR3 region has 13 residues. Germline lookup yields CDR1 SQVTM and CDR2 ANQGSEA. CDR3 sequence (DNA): TGCAGCGTCGCGCGGGGGACAAATCAGCCCCAGCATTTT. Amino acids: CSVARGTNQPQHF.